The 13 T cell receptor beta chains reported below all come from one sample, sequenced in a study of blood T cell repertoires in COVID-19. TCRdb keeps only in-frame clones here, not all; method: immunoSEQ multiplex PCR. The sample includes around 150,000 clones, about 76% of them seen just once. Sequencing input: peripheral blood. These receptors were taken from a woman between 55 and 75 years old with active or convalescent COVID-19.

The chain uses TRBV11-2 and TRBJ2-7; the D is unclear. From germline, CDR1 is SGHAT and CDR2 FQNNGV. The CDR3 runs 11 residues. V shed 4 bases and J shed 3 bases, with 4 bases lying between them. The CDR3 region has the DNA TGTGCCAGCAGCTCCTACTACGAGCAGTACTTC. This encodes CASSSYYEQYF.

The chain couples TRBV10-3 to TRBJ1-1; D may be TRBD1 (5 bases). In germline, CDR1 is ENHRY, CDR2 SYGVKD. The length of the CDR3 is 16 residues. Trimming took off 0 bases at V and 1 base at J, with 12 bases between the two ends. The CDR3: CAISESRWQGNTEAFF. Here the CDR3 DNA reads TGTGCCATCAGTGAGTCACGGTGGCAGGGGAACACTGAAGCTTTCTTT.

The chain carries TRBV28 and TRBJ2-1, with D possibly matching TRBD1 (6 bases). Germline V gene lookup returns CDR1 MDHEN and CDR2 SYDVKM. This CDR3 is built from 15 residues. The V and J ends lost 5 bases and 4 bases respectively, with 15 bases between them. CDR3 in amino acids: CASSPQGAQYNEQFF. In DNA form, the CDR3 reads TGTGCCAGCAGTCCACAGGGTGCCCAATACAATGAGCAGTTCTTC.

This sequence joins TRBV7-2 and TRBJ2-5; 8 bases are shared with TRBD1. The CDR3 consists of 13 residues. V lost 5 bases to trimming and J lost 4 bases; unmatched junction nucleotides: 3. The germline V gene encodes CDR1 SGHTA and CDR2 FQGNSA. The CDR3 sequence is CASSAQGGETQYF. CDR3 coding DNA: TGTGCCAGCAGCGCACAGGGGGGAGAGACCCAGTACTTC.

The chain combines TRBV6-6 with TRBJ1-5; 12 bases map to TRBD1. Germline V gene sequence: CDR1 MNHNY, CDR2 SVGAGI (reference sequence). The V and J ends lost 2 bases and 10 bases, in that order; junction bases with no gene match: 3. This CDR3 has 14 amino acids. This CDR3 is CASSYGTGGHPQHF. CDR3 sequence (DNA): TGTGCCAGCAGTTACGGGACAGGGGGCCACCCCCAGCATTTT.

The chain couples TRBV7-2 to TRBJ2-7; 7 positions match TRBD1. Germline CDR1 and CDR2: SGHTA and FQGNSA. J lost 6 bases, V lost 1 base, and 6 bases had no gene match. CDR3 length equals 14 residues. CDR3 sequence reads: CASSLDDRAGEQYF. The DNA of the CDR3 is TGTGCCAGCAGCTTAGACGACAGGGCGGGCGAGCAGTACTTC. Full variable domain (missing parts from reference TRBV7-2 and TRBJ2-7): GAGVSQSPSNKVTEKGKDVELRCDPISGHTALYWYRQSLGQGLEFLIYFQGNSAPDKSGLPSDRFSAERTGGSVSTLTIQRTQQEDSAVYLCASSLDDRAGEQYFGPGTRLTVT.

The chain links TRBV11-2 to TRBJ1-4; 9 bases are shared with TRBD1. Trimming at V came to 3 bases and at J to 7 bases, leaving 6 bases not matched to a gene. The CDR3 consists of 15 residues. Germline loops: CDR1 SGHAT, CDR2 FQNNGV. The CDR3: CASSFNRGQGEKLFF. The CDR3 DNA follows: TGTGCCAGCAGCTTCAACAGGGGACAGGGTGAAAAACTGTTTTTT.

The rearrangement links TRBV19 to TRBJ2-3; the match to TRBD2 covers 8 bases. CDR3 length: 14 amino acids. CDR1 is LNHDA and CDR2 is SQIVND in the germline V gene (reference sequence). V lost 9 bases to trimming and J lost 2 bases; unmatched junction nucleotides: 7. Written as DNA, the CDR3 is TGTGCCAGCACGACTAGCGAGTACACAGATACGCAGTATTTT. Protein sequence: CASTTSEYTDTQYF.

The gene calls are TRBV19 and TRBJ2-7, with D possibly matching TRBD1 (5 bases). From germline, CDR1 is LNHDA and CDR2 SQIVND (reference sequence). The length of the CDR3 is 18 residues. V lost 3 bases and J lost 2, with 23 bases in between. The CDR3 reads CASSIARVGRTNPYEQYF. In DNA form, the CDR3 reads TGTGCCAGTAGTATTGCCCGAGTAGGACGGACAAACCCCTACGAGCAGTACTTC. Complete variable domain (other parts from reference TRBV19 and TRBJ2-7): DGGITQSPKYLFRKEGQNVTLSCEQNLNHDAMYWYRQDPGQGLRLIYYSQIVNDFQKGDIAEGYSVSREKKESFPLTVTSAQKNPTAFYLCASSIARVGRTNPYEQYFGPGTRLTVT.

V gene TRBV7-2 combines with J gene TRBJ1-6; TRBD1 might be the D (6 bases). Germline assignment: CDR1 SGHTA and CDR2 FQGNSA. CDR3 length: 13 amino acids. Trimming left V 3 bases short and J 11 bases short, with 11 bases between. As DNA, the CDR3 is TGTGCCAGCAGCTTGAGAGCAGGGGCACCCCTCCACTTT. Protein sequence: CASSLRAGAPLHF.

V is TRBV6-5 and J is TRBJ1-1; D is uncertain. CDR1 and CDR2 (germline): MNHEY, SVGAGI. V was trimmed by 5 bases and J by 3 bases, leaving 16 bases between them. The CDR3 consists of 15 residues. In DNA, the CDR3 is TGTGCCAGCAGTCCCGTTGCGGGTGGGCACACTGAAGCTTTCTTT. This encodes CASSPVAGGHTEAFF.

V gene TRBV19 combines with J gene TRBJ2-2, with D tentatively TRBD2 (6 bases). Germline-derived CDR1 and CDR2 are LNHDA and SQIVND (reference sequence). The CDR3 has 15 residues. V lost 4 bases and J lost 4, with 13 bases in between. Written as DNA, the CDR3 is TGTGCCAGTAGTAAGGAACGGGGGTCCACCGGGGAGCTGTTTTTT. It yields the protein CASSKERGSTGELFF.

The chain has TRBV28 and TRBJ1-2; 10 nucleotides agree with TRBD1. The junction had 5 bases not matched to a gene; V was cut back by 6 bases and J by 7 bases. CDR3 length: 13 amino acids. CDR1 MDHEN and CDR2 SYDVKM come from the germline V gene. The CDR3 protein is CASRSDRGLGYTF. CDR3 coding DNA: TGTGCCAGCAGGTCTGACAGGGGGCTTGGCTACACCTTC.